The TCR beta chain under discussion was sequenced for a study of immune characteristics of hereditary and idiopathic chronic pancreatitis. With regard to this clone: Its specificity is not known.

The CDR3 extends over 17 amino acids. The germline V and J ends were trimmed by 4 bases and 3 bases, with 21 bases remaining between them. The germline CDR1 and CDR2 sequences are MGHDK and SYGVNS. Some clones are missing from TCRdb's copy, which holds only in-frame ones; the method was immunoSEQ multiplex PCR. The sample holds almost 9,500 clones, roughly 77% seen once. Patients having total pancreatectomy with islet autotransplantation provided the chronic pancreatitis pancreas tissue. No included patient had a known diabetes history. Study results and caveats: Hereditary and idiopathic cases differed in TRBV10, TRBV19, TRBV23 and TRBV5 usage. Versus controls, both chronic pancreatitis groups showed increased diversity and reduced clonality. Higher disease severity scores went with more productive TCR rearrangements.

The source is a human donor with chronic pancreatitis. The sample consisted of pancreas tissue with idiopathic chronic pancreatitis. The V gene is TRBV25-1, the J gene TRBJ2-5; D not resolved. CDR3 protein: CASSGSVKGAKKETQYF. The CDR3 bases are TGTGCCAGCAGTGGCTCGGTGAAGGGCGCAAAGAAAGAGACCCAGTACTTC.